The clone carrying this T cell receptor beta chain was seen many times. Antigen unknown. Described time point: patch test 3, about 24 weeks after DPC sensitization. Treatment defined: therapeutic diphenylcyclopropenone sensitization with weekly scalp DPC. The drawing of blood occurred before each patch test was applied. The source of the sample is a study of human T cells and chemical hapten exposure. For the study at large: An area of 2 cm by 1.5 to 2.5 cm on upper inner arm skin received 2% DPC for sensitization. Overall study results and limits: Patch test score rose with PT1 expanded TCR count, significant at thresholds 8, 16 and 32, not 4.

One entry per CDR3 protein, called by TCRdb with MiXCR from the RACE reads. The sample includes tens of thousands of distinct CDR3 sequences, around 12% of them seen just once. The CDR3 length is 15 residues. Trimming took off 3 bases at V and 8 bases at J, with 16 bases between the two ends. Germline assignment: CDR1 MNHEY and CDR2 SVGAGI. The sample in question was whole blood, obtained in connection with sensitization to the hapten diphenylcyclopropenone (DPC). This chain joins TRBV6-5 and TRBJ1-4; D is possibly TRBD1 (5 bases). The TCR comes from a man aged 25-45 years with alopecia areata. Some clones in this sample may be carry-over from other donors' samples. The DNA for the CDR3 is TGTGCCAGCAGTTATATGAGGGGACCATACGAAAAACTGTTTTTT. Protein sequence: CASSYMRGPYEKLFF.